The clone carrying this T cell receptor beta chain was counted once. Its specificity is unknown. Individuals having autoimmune disease history or systemic immunosuppression were not enrolled. Method: immunoSEQ multiplex PCR; TCRdb's copy keeps in-frame clones and lacks some. The sample lists under 100,000 clones; roughly 88% were seen once. CDR1 MNHEY and CDR2 SVGAGI come from the germline V gene. This CDR3 contains 15 residues. The junction had 4 bases not matched to a gene; V was cut back by 5 bases and J by 2 bases. The data belong to a study of OX40 agonist ivuxolimab in advanced cancers. Overall study: As their treatment, patients were administered ivuxolimab, an agonistic anti-OX40 (CD134) antibody. Past anti-PD-1, anti-PD-L1 or anti-CTLA-4 therapy was accepted, and 40% had received some. Whole-study results and caveats: Among T cells, CD8+ cells averaged more expanded clones than CD4+ cells.

V is TRBV6-5 and J is TRBJ2-3; TRBD2 matches at 10 bases. Sequences were derived from CD4+ or CD8+ T cells sorted from blood, sampled in a trial of the OX40 agonist ivuxolimab. This receptor was identified in an adult with an advanced solid tumor such as melanoma, head and neck, liver or kidney cancer. This chain's CDR3 is CASSRSGGSTDTQYF. CDR3 nucleotide sequence: TGTGCCAGCAGTCGTAGCGGGGGGTCCACAGATACGCAGTATTTT.